This paragraph covers one T cell receptor beta chain sequence. Its antigen remains unidentified. Recipients boosted at about 4 weeks or about 12 weeks are pooled. The germline V gene has CDR1 LGHDT and CDR2 YNNKEL (reference sequence). The CDR3 consists of 16 residues. V was pared by 4 bases and J by 7 bases, with 11 bases of the junction left unmatched. Some clones are missing from TCRdb's copy, which holds only in-frame ones; the method was immunoSEQ multiplex PCR. The table includes approximately 140,000 clones, around nine tenths detected once. The data were taken from a study of T cell responses to AZD1222 COVID-19 vaccine. Study-level findings and limits: Only 6 or 7 AZD1222 recipients tested seropositive at baseline.

The chain uses TRBV3-1 (or the pseudogene TRBV3-2) and TRBJ2-1; 9 bases are a match to TRBD2. This receptor was obtained from an adult who received the AZD1222 COVID-19 vaccine. Sequenced here: peripheral blood, sampled 28 days after the second AZD1222 dose. This chain's CDR3 is CASSLRVAGVKNEQFF. CDR3 DNA sequence: TGTGCCAGCAGCCTGAGGGTAGCGGGAGTAAAGAATGAGCAGTTCTTC.